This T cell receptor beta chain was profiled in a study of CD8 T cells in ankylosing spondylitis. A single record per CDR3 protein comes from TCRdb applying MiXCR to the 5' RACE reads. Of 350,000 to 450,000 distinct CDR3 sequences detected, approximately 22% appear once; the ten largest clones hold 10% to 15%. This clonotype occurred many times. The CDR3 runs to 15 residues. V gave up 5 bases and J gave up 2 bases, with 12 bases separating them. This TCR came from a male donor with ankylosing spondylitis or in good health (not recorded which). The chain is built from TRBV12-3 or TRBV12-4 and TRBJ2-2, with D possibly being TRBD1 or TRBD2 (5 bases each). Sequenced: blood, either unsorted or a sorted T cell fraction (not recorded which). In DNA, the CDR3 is TGTGCCAGCAGTAAACGGGACGCCAACACCGGGGAGCTGTTTTTT. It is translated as CASSKRDANTGELFF.